This T cell receptor beta chain originates from a study of identical twins. With V trimmed by 8 bases and J by 11 bases, 11 bases remained unmatched. The CDR3 contains 13 residues. Germline V gene lookup returns CDR1 SNHLY and CDR2 FYNNEI. This clonotype has a count of ten or more. With no exceptions, donors were healthy Caucasians. TCRdb reprocessed the 5' RACE reads with MiXCR, giving one entry per CDR3 protein. The sample consists of roughly 690,000 distinct CDR3 sequences, 5.5% to 7.5% of them appearing once. V is TRBV2 and J is TRBJ2-1, with 8 bases aligning to TRBD2. The sample taken for sequencing was naive T cells sorted from blood. This receptor was identified in a young man in good health. DNA for the CDR3: TGTGCCAGCCGGCTCGGGGGGGCGATCCAGCAGTTCTTC. It encodes CASRLGGAIQQFF. Looking up the rest from reference TRBV2 and TRBJ2-1 gives the full variable domain: EPEVTQTPSHQVTQMGQEVILRCVPISNHLYFYWYRQILGQKVEFLVSFYNNEISEKSEIFDDQFSVERPDGSNFTLKIRSTKLEDSAMYFCASRLGGAIQQFFGPGTRLTVL.